A single TCR beta chain is shown here with its context. Profiling relied on immunoSEQ multiplex PCR, and the TCRdb table lists in-frame clones only, not all of them. The data contain about 150,000 clones, about 93% of them singletons. The data were obtained in a study of T cell responses to AZD1222 COVID-19 vaccine. Germline values: CDR1 SEHNR, CDR2 FQNEAQ (reference sequence). The CDR3 runs to 15 residues. The junction had 4 bases not matched to a gene; V was cut back by 5 bases and J by 7 bases. The source was peripheral blood, collected on day 0 of AZD1222 vaccination. The chain employs TRBV7-9 and TRBJ2-5; TRBD2 matches 16 bases. The TCR was taken from an adult in good health. The chain's CDR3 is CASSLGLAGGATQYF. In nucleotides, the CDR3 is TGTGCCAGCAGCCTGGGACTAGCGGGAGGGGCGACCCAGTACTTC.